Following are 26 T cell receptor beta chains from one sample sequenced in a study of CD8 T cells in Susac syndrome. Random hexamers served to reverse transcribe roughly 0.45 to 1 ug RNA. TCRdb re-called the immunoSEQ multiplex PCR reads through MiXCR, storing one row per CDR3 protein. The table has 150,000 to 200,000 distinct CDR3 sequences, roughly 94% seen once. Sequenced material: CD4+ T cells from PBMCs. The receptor source for this set is a human donor with multiple sclerosis.

The chain employs TRBV14 and TRBJ2-5, with 7 bases that match TRBD2. Trimming removed 5 bases from V and 5 bases from J; junction bases left unmatched: 2. The V gene's germline CDR1 is SGHDN and CDR2 FVKESK. This CDR3 has 12 residues. CDR3 protein: CASSGRVETQYF. In DNA form, the CDR3 reads TGTGCCAGCAGCGGGAGGGTTGAGACCCAGTACTTC. Combining the CDR3 with reference TRBV14 and TRBJ2-5 gives the whole variable domain EAGVTQFPSHSVIEKGQTVTLRCDPISGHDNLYWYRRVMGKEIKFLLHFVKESKQDESGMPNNRFLAERTGGTYSTLKVQPAELEDSGVYFCASSGRVETQYFGPGTRLLVL.

The J gene is TRBJ2-5, the V gene TRBV11-2; D not certain. Germline-derived CDR1 and CDR2 are SGHAT and FQNNGV. Trimming removed 4 bases at V and 1 base at J, with 4 bases between. The length of the CDR3 is 12 residues. As DNA, the CDR3 is TGTGCCAGCAGCTCCACCCAAGAGACCCAGTACTTC. It encodes CASSSTQETQYF.

The rearrangement joins TRBV20-1 to TRBJ2-7, with 12 nucleotides matching TRBD2. Germline trimming cut 2 bases from V and 5 bases from J; bases unmatched to any gene: 4. The CDR3 sequence is 14 residues long. Germline CDR1 and CDR2: DFQATT and SNEGSKA (reference sequence). The CDR3 reads CSARQTSGRNEQYF. The DNA of the CDR3 is TGCAGTGCTAGACAGACTAGCGGGAGAAACGAGCAGTACTTC.

The genes are TRBV5-4 and TRBJ2-5; 12 bases map to TRBD2. There are 16 residues in the CDR3. The V gene's germline CDR1 is SGHNT and CDR2 YYREEE (reference sequence). V lost 2 bases, J lost 5 bases, and 7 bases stayed unmatched. The CDR3 sequence is CASSLTLAGGTETQYF. The CDR3 region has the DNA TGTGCCAGCAGCTTAACTCTAGCGGGAGGGACGGAGACCCAGTACTTC.

The chain employs TRBV2 and TRBJ2-1; TRBD2 aligns across 11 bases. With 8 bases clipped from V and 9 bases from J, the junction kept 12 bases outside the gene matches. Germline V lookup: CDR1 SNHLY, CDR2 FYNNEI. The CDR3 contains 15 residues. The CDR3, as DNA: TGTGCCAGCGGGAGGGCACTAGCGGGAGAGGGTGAGCAGTTCTTC. Translation gives CASGRALAGEGEQFF.

This chain links TRBV9 with TRBJ2-5; no clear D gene. The germline V gene encodes CDR1 SGDLS and CDR2 YYNGEE. V dropped 1 base and J dropped 1 base, with 5 bases sitting between them. The CDR3 totals 13 residues. The CDR3 coding sequence is TGTGCCAGCAGCGTAATGACCCAAGAGACCCAGTACTTC. Its translation is CASSVMTQETQYF.

This clonotype has a handful of counts. J is TRBJ2-2 and V is TRBV12-3 or TRBV12-4, with 14 bases identical to TRBD2. The CDR3 consists of 15 residues. After removal of 5 bases from V and 6 bases from J, the junction contained 2 bases not matched to a gene. CDR3 amino acids: CASSPGLAGAGELFF. Written as DNA, the CDR3 is TGTGCCAGCAGTCCGGGACTAGCGGGAGCCGGGGAGCTGTTTTTT.

The V gene is TRBV11-2, the J gene TRBJ2-3, with D unclear. CDR3 length equals 12 residues. Deletions cut 5 bases from V and 5 bases from J, with 8 bases between. Per the germline V gene, CDR1 is SGHAT and CDR2 is FQNNGV. CDR3 bases: TGTGCCAGCAGCACCACGAGAGATACGCAGTATTTT. It specifies CASSTTRDTQYF.

The chain links TRBV29-1 to TRBJ2-7; no reliable D call. Germline-derived CDR1 and CDR2 are SQVTM and ANQGSEA. The CDR3 is 14 amino acids. Trimming took off 6 bases at V and 0 bases at J, with 15 bases between the two ends. CDR3 nucleotides: TGCAGCGTGAGGACCCGGCCCCTCTCCTACGAGCAGTACTTC. Protein sequence: CSVRTRPLSYEQYF.

This chain links TRBV7-2 with TRBJ2-7; the match to TRBD1 covers 10 bases. Losses at the gene ends were 5 bases for V and 2 bases for J; bases not matched to a gene: 6. This CDR3 spans 15 amino acids. Germline V lookup: CDR1 SGHTA, CDR2 FQGNSA. The CDR3 nucleotides are TGTGCCAGCAGCGTAGGACAGGGGGAGACCTACGAGCAGTACTTC. It is translated as CASSVGQGETYEQYF.

The CDR3 reads CASSGTATNEKLFF. CDR3 nucleotide sequence: TGTGCCAGCAGCGGGACAGCAACTAATGAAAAACTGTTTTTT. The rearrangement joins TRBV9 to TRBJ1-4, with D possibly being TRBD1 (6 bases). There are 14 residues in the CDR3. The V end was cut by 3 bases, the J end by 0 bases, with 6 bases between. CDR1 and CDR2 (germline): SGDLS, YYNGEE.

The chain has TRBV7-9 and TRBJ1-1; 10 bases are shared with TRBD1. Germline CDR1 is SEHNR and CDR2 is FQNEAQ (reference sequence). V was pared by 2 bases and J by 12 bases, with 12 bases of the junction left unmatched. The length of the CDR3 is 15 residues. CDR3 coding DNA: TGTGCCAGCAGCTTATCCGCTACGGACAGGGGGATGCCTTTCTTT. Residues: CASSLSATDRGMPFF.

The V call is TRBV5-1, the J call TRBJ1-2; 7 nucleotides agree with TRBD1. This CDR3 spans 16 amino acids. Germline V CDR1 and CDR2: SGHRS, YFSETQ. J was trimmed by 1 base and V by 4 bases; bases with no gene match: 10. CDR3 coding DNA: TGCGCCAGCAGCACGAATTGGGGACAGATTAACTATGGCTACACCTTC. It codes for CASSTNWGQINYGYTF. Variable domain in full (rest from reference TRBV5-1 and TRBJ1-2): KAGVTQTPRYLIKTRGQQVTLSCSPISGHRSVSWYQQTPGQGLQFLFEYFSETQRNKGNFPGRFSGRQFSNSRSEMNVSTLELGDSALYLCASSTNWGQINYGYTFGSGTRLTVV.

The chain combines TRBV27 with TRBJ2-7, with D possibly matching TRBD2 (6 bases). CDR1 is MNHEY and CDR2 is SMNVEV in the germline V gene (reference sequence). CDR3 size: 15 residues. Trimming left V 2 bases short and J 3 bases short, with 14 bases between. The DNA of the CDR3 is TGTGCCAGCAGTTTAAAGGGCGGGGCGGGCTACGAGCAGTACTTC. It yields the protein CASSLKGGAGYEQYF.

The chain employs TRBV3-1 and TRBJ2-7; 12 bases match TRBD2. With V trimmed by 5 bases and J by 0 bases, 2 bases remained unmatched. Germline V gives CDR1 LGHDT, CDR2 YNNKEL (reference sequence). This CDR3 contains 15 residues. The CDR3 protein is CASSGTSGRSYEQYF. As DNA, the CDR3 is TGTGCCAGCAGCGGGACTAGCGGGCGCTCCTACGAGCAGTACTTC.

This clonotype has a single count. One end of the junction varies from germline; a read error may be responsible. The V and J genes are TRBV6-5 and TRBJ2-7; D is unresolved. The CDR3 length is 14 residues. CDR1 MNHEY and CDR2 SVGAGI come from the germline V gene. The CDR3: CASSYSRRSSEQYF. The CDR3, as DNA: TGTGCCAGCAGTTACTCTCGTAGATCCTCCGAGCAGTACTTC.

The V and J genes are TRBV5-4 and TRBJ2-6; TRBD1 agrees at 8 bases. Germline assignment: CDR1 SGHNT and CDR2 YYREEE (reference sequence). V was pared by 0 bases and J by 4 bases, with 3 bases of the junction left unmatched. The CDR3 covers 16 residues. The CDR3 region has the DNA TGTGCCAGCAGCTTGGGCAGGGGGCTGGGGGCCAACGTCCTGACTTTC. Encoded protein: CASSLGRGLGANVLTF.

V usage is TRBV12-3 or TRBV12-4 and J usage is TRBJ2-7; TRBD1 might be the D (6 bases). Trimming removed 9 bases from V and 3 bases from J, with 15 bases in between. The CDR3 consists of 13 residues. The CDR3 DNA is TGTGCCAGGGGGACCCAACAGGGCTACGAGCAGTACTTC. Protein product: CARGTQQGYEQYF.

The rearrangement uses TRBV11-3 and TRBJ2-1; 7 bases line up with TRBD2. The CDR3 length is 14 residues. Per the germline V gene, CDR1 is SGHNT and CDR2 is YENEEA. V was clipped by 5 bases and J by 4 bases; unmatched bases: 5. The CDR3 coding sequence is TGTGCCAGCAGCGGGTGCGGGAGTTACAATGAGCAGTTCTTC. Translating it yields CASSGCGSYNEQFF. The full variable domain, its missing parts supplied by reference TRBV11-3 and TRBJ2-1, is EAGVVQSPRYKIIEKKQPVAFWCNPISGHNTLYWYLQNLGQGPELLIRYENEEAVDDSQLPKDRFSAERLKGVDSTLKIQPAELGDSAVYLCASSGCGSYNEQFFGPGTRLTVL.

The chain couples TRBV5-1 to TRBJ1-5; 7 positions agree with TRBD1. With 1 base clipped from V and 1 base from J, the junction kept 2 bases outside the gene matches. This CDR3 is built from 15 residues. CDR1 SGHRS and CDR2 YFSETQ come from the germline V gene. The CDR3 nucleotides read TGCGCCAGCAGCTTGATGGGACAGAGCAATCAGCCCCAGCATTTT. Protein product: CASSLMGQSNQPQHF.

The V and J genes are TRBV15 and TRBJ2-1, with a weak D call TRBD2 (6 bases). The germline V gene has CDR1 LNHNV and CDR2 YYDKDF (reference sequence). Trimming pared 0 bases from V and 2 bases from J, leaving 8 bases between. CDR3 size: 15 residues. As DNA, the CDR3 is TGTGCCACCAGCAGAGATGCGGGAACCTACAATGAGCAGTTCTTC. Encoded protein: CATSRDAGTYNEQFF.

The chain joins TRBV27 to TRBJ1-1; tentative D call: TRBD1 (6 bases). CDR3 length equals 14 residues. CDR1 and CDR2 from the germline V gene are MNHEY and SMNVEV (reference sequence). Trimming took 7 bases from V and 6 from J, leaving 18 bases between them. In DNA form, the CDR3 reads TGTGCCAGCATAGGAAGGGGGGTTGGAGCTGAAGCTTTCTTT. Translating it yields CASIGRGVGAEAFF.

In this sample, this clonotype turned up once. The CDR3 DNA reads TGCGCCAGCAGCTTGGTCGGCGTCGGGGAGCTGTTTTTT. Amino acid sequence: CASSLVGVGELFF. The rearrangement uses TRBV5-1 and TRBJ2-2; D not certain. CDR1 is SGHRS and CDR2 is YFSETQ in the germline V gene. V lost 0 bases, J lost 7 bases, and 7 bases lay in between. This CDR3 region has 13 residues.

This clonotype was found a few times. The chain joins TRBV11-2 to TRBJ2-5; TRBD1 or TRBD2 may be the D gene (5 bases each). This CDR3 has 13 residues. The germline CDR1 and CDR2 sequences are SGHAT and FQNNGV. Trimming shortened V by 1 base and J by 4 bases, and 7 bases separated the two germline ends. The CDR3 DNA reads as TGTGCCAGCAGCTTAGGTGGGGGAGAGACCCAGTACTTC. Translation: CASSLGGGETQYF.

About this clonotype itself: Relative to the germline gene, one junction end is altered; a read error may explain this. This chain connects TRBV7-3 to TRBJ1-2; tentatively, D is TRBD1 (5 bases). The length of the CDR3 is 13 residues. The germline V gene has CDR1 SGHTA and CDR2 FQGTGA. The CDR3 loop reads CASSLTGRSGYTF. The CDR3 nucleotides read TGTGCCAGCAGCCTAACGGGGCGTAGCGGCTACACCTTC. The variable domain in full, completed from reference TRBV7-3 and TRBJ1-2, reads GAGVSQTPSNKVTEKGKYVELRCDPISGHTALYWYRQSLGQGPEFLIYFQGTGAADDSGLPNDRFFAVRPEGSVSTLKIQRTERGDSAVYLCASSLTGRSGYTFGSGTRLTVV.

In this sample, this clonotype turned up once. This chain links TRBV7-2 with TRBJ2-5; 8 bases agree with TRBD2. Unmatched junction bases numbered 9, after V lost 5 bases and J lost 4 bases. In germline, CDR1 is SGHTA, CDR2 FQGNSA. There are 15 residues in the CDR3. The CDR3 reads CASSPSGLALETQYF. The CDR3 DNA reads TGTGCCAGCAGCCCATCCGGACTAGCATTAGAGACCCAGTACTTC.